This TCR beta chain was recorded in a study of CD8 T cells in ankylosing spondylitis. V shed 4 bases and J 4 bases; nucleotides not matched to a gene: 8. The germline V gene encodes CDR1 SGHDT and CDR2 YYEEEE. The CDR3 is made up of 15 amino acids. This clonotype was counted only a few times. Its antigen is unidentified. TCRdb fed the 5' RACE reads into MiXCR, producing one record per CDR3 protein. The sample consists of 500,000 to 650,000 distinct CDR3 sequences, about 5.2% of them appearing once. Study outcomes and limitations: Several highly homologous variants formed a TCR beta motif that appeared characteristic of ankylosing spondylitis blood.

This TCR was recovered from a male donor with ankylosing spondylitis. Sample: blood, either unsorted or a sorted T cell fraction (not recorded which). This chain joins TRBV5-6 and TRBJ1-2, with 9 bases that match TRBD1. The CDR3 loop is CASSIPGQGIYGYTF. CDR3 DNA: TGTGCCAGCAGCATCCCGGGACAGGGTATCTATGGCTACACCTTC.